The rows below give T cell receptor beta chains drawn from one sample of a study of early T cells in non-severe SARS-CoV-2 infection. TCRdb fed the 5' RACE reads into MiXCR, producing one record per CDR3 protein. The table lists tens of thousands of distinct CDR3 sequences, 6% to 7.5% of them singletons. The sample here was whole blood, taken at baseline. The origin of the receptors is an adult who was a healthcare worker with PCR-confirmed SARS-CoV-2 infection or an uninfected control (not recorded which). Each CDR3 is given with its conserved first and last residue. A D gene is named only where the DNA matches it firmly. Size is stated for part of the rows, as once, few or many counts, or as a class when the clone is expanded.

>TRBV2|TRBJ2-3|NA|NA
CASQIADTTDTQYF
TGTGCCAGCCAGATAGCGGATACCACAGATACGCAGTATTTT
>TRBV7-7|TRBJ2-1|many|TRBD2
CASSLAGVPMEQFF
TGTGCTAGCAGCTTAGCGGGAGTCCCGATGGAGCAGTTCTTC
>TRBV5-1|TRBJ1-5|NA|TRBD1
CASSQDRDQPQHF
TGCGCCAGCAGCCAGGACAGGGATCAGCCCCAGCATTTT
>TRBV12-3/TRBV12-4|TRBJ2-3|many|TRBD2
CASRVSGRVDTQYF
TGTGCCAGCAGAGTTAGCGGGAGGGTAGATACGCAGTATTTT
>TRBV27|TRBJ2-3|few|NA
CASSTYPGPDTQYF
TGTGCCAGCAGTACTTACCCGGGCCCGGATACGCAGTATTTT
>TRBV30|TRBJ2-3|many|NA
CAWSEFSGGLLISTDTQYF
TGTGCCTGGAGTGAGTTCAGTGGAGGACTCTTGATAAGCACAGATACGCAGTATTTT
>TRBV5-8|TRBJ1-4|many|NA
CASRFRGNEKLFF
TGTGCCAGCAGATTTCGGGGGAATGAAAAACTGTTTTTT
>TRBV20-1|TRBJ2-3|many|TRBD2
CSARGVTSGPDTQYF
TGCAGTGCTAGAGGCGTGACTAGCGGCCCAGATACGCAGTATTTT
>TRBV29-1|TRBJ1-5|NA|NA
CSVAQRSNQPQHF
TGCAGCGTTGCCCAGAGAAGCAATCAGCCCCAGCATTTT
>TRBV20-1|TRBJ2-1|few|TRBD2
CSARVRLAGGTSYNEQFF
TGCAGTGCTAGAGTGAGACTAGCGGGAGGGACGAGTTACAATGAGCAGTTCTTC
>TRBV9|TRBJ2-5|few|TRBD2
CASSSGRVETQYF
TGTGCCAGCAGCAGCGGGAGGGTAGAGACCCAGTACTTC
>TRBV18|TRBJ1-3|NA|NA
CASSRGDLVRGSGNTIYF
TGTGCCAGCTCACGAGGAGACCTGGTGCGGGGCTCTGGAAACACCATATATTTT
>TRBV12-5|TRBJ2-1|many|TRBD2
CASGPTSGGGNEQFF
TGTGCTAGTGGCCCGACTAGCGGTGGCGGCAATGAGCAGTTCTTC
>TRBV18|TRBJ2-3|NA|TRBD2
CASSPLTSGSYTQYF
TGTGCCAGCTCACCACTAACTAGCGGGAGCTATACGCAGTATTTT
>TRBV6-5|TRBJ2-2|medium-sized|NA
CASSYGGDTGELFF
TGTGCCAGCAGTTACGGAGGTGACACCGGGGAGCTGTTTTTT
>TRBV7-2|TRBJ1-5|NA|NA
CASSLDGGMPTQHF
TGTGCCAGCAGCTTAGACGGTGGCATGCCTACCCAGCATTTT
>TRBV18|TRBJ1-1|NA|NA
CASAPGGMGTEAFF
TGTGCCAGCGCACCGGGCGGGATGGGCACTGAAGCTTTCTTT
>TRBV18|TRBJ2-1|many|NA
CASSPPSRLAINEQFF
TGTGCCAGCTCACCACCTTCACGCCTAGCGATTAATGAGCAGTTCTTC
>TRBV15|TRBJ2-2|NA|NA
CATSRSSGVTSGELFF
TGTGCCACCAGCAGGTCTTCAGGGGTTACCAGCGGGGAGCTGTTTTTT
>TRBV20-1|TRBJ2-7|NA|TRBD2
CSATGTKRSGKREQYF
TGCAGTGCTACCGGGACTAAGAGATCCGGGAAACGCGAGCAGTACTTC
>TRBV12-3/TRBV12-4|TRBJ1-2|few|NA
CASSLAERWTGTF
TGTGCCAGCAGTTTAGCGGAAAGGTGGACCGGGACCTTC
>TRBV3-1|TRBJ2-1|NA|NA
CASSQGTHLNNEQFF
TGTGCCAGCAGCCAAGGTACACACTTAAACAATGAGCAGTTCTTC
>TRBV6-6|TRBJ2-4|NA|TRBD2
CASSSGSDIQYF
TGTGCCAGCAGTAGCGGGAGTGACATTCAGTACTTC
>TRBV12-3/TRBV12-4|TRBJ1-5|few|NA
CASSFAQDNQPQHF
TGTGCCAGCAGTTTCGCGCAGGACAATCAGCCCCAGCATTTT
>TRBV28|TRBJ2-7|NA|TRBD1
CASTRQGTRYEQYF
TGTGCCAGCACTCGACAGGGCACCAGGTACGAGCAGTACTTC
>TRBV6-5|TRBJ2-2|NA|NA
CASSYSIIETGELFF
TGTGCCAGCAGTTACTCGATTATCGAGACCGGGGAGCTGTTTTTT
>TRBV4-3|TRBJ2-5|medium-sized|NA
CASSPRGQIQETQYF
TGCGCCAGCAGCCCGCGGGGGCAAATCCAAGAGACCCAGTACTTC
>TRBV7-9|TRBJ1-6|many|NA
CASSPGSPLHF
TGTGCCAGCAGCCCTGGCTCACCCCTCCACTTT
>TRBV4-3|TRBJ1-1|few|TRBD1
CASSQWTGTNTEAFF
TGCGCCAGCAGCCAATGGACAGGGACGAACACTGAAGCTTTCTTT
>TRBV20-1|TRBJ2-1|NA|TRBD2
CSARGGTTIHEQFF
TGCAGTGCTAGAGGCGGGACTACTATCCATGAGCAGTTCTTC
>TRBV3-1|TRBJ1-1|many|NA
CASSQEVSTEAFF
TGTGCCAGCAGCCAAGAAGTGAGCACTGAAGCTTTCTTT
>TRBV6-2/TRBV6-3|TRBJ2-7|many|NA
CASSEGTPREQYF
TGTGCCAGCAGTGAAGGGACTCCTCGCGAGCAGTACTTC
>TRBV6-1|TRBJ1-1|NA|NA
CASELRGTEAFF
TGTGCCAGCGAGTTGAGGGGCACTGAAGCTTTCTTT
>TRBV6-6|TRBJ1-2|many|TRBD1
CASSQGTGGNYGYTF
TGTGCCAGCAGCCAAGGGACAGGCGGGAACTATGGCTACACCTTC
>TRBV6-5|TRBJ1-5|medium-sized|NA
CASGRANNQPQHF
TGTGCCAGCGGCAGGGCGAACAATCAGCCCCAGCATTTT
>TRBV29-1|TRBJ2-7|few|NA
CSVEDRGGMPPYEQYF
TGCAGCGTTGAAGATCGTGGCGGGATGCCCCCCTACGAGCAGTACTTC
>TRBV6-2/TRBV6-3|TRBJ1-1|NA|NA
CASSSRGHPNTEAFF
TGTGCCAGCAGTTCCAGGGGACACCCGAACACTGAAGCTTTCTTT
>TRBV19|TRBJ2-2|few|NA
CASSSGAGELFF
TGTGCCAGTAGTAGTGGGGCCGGGGAGCTGTTTTTT
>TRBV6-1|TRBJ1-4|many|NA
CASSEGVVSKKLFF
TGTGCCAGCAGTGAAGGGGTCGTTAGCAAAAAACTGTTTTTT
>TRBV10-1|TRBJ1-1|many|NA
CASLGHPEAFF
TGCGCCAGCCTAGGACACCCTGAAGCTTTCTTT
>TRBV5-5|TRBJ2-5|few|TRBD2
CASSLLSSGGETQYF
TGTGCCAGCAGCTTGTTGTCTAGCGGAGGGGAGACCCAGTACTTC
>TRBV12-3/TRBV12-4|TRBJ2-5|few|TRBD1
CASSLGQEETQYF
TGTGCCAGCAGTTTGGGACAGGAAGAGACCCAGTACTTC
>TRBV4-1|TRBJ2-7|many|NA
CASSQDVIAAFYEQYF
TGCGCCAGCAGCCAAGATGTGATAGCGGCTTTCTACGAGCAGTACTTC
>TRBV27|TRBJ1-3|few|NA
CASSLAGTGNTIYF
TGTGCCAGCAGTTTGGCAGGGACTGGAAACACCATATATTTT
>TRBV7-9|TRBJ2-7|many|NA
CASKRMESEQYF
TGTGCCAGCAAGAGGATGGAGAGCGAGCAGTACTTC
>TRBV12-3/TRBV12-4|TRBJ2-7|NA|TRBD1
CASSPVRTGEQYF
TGTGCCAGCAGCCCAGTTAGGACAGGCGAGCAGTACTTC
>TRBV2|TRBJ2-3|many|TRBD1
CASSVGTGDTQYF
TGTGCCAGCAGCGTGGGGACAGGGGATACGCAGTATTTT
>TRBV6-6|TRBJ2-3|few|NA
CASSYSTQGWTTDTQYF
TGTGCCAGCAGTTACTCGACCCAGGGGTGGACCACAGATACGCAGTATTTT
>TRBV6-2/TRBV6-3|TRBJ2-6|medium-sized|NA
CASALGGQRSGANVLTF
TGTGCCAGCGCCTTGGGAGGACAGCGCTCTGGGGCCAACGTCCTGACTTTC
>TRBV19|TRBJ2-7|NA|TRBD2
CASSIARGLGGEQYF
TGTGCCAGTAGTATAGCCCGGGGACTAGGGGGTGAGCAGTACTTC
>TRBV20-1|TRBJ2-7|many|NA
CSARTTYEQYF
TGCAGTGCTAGGACAACCTACGAGCAGTACTTC
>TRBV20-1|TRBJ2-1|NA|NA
CSATGSATSSYNEQFF
TGCAGTGCTACTGGTAGCGCAACTAGCTCCTACAATGAGCAGTTCTTC
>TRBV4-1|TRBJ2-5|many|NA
CASSQAGYETQYF
TGCGCCAGCAGCCAAGCAGGGTACGAGACCCAGTACTTC
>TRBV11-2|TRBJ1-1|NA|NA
CASSLVRTEAFF
TGTGCCAGCAGCTTAGTCCGCACTGAAGCTTTCTTT
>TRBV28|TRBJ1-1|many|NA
CASSLLQGVTEAFF
TGTGCCAGCAGTTTATTACAGGGAGTCACTGAAGCTTTCTTT
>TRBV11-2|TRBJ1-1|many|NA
CASSLEKNTEAFF
TGTGCCAGCAGCTTAGAGAAGAACACTGAAGCTTTCTTT
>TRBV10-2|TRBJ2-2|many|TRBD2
CASSYLAGGTGELFF
TGCGCCAGCAGCTACCTAGCGGGAGGCACCGGGGAGCTGTTTTTT
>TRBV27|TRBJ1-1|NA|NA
CASSQTPLGYGNTEAFF
TGTGCCAGCAGTCAAACCCCATTGGGATACGGAAACACTGAAGCTTTCTTT
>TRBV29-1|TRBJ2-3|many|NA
CSVKVGATDTQYF
TGCAGCGTGAAGGTCGGGGCCACAGATACGCAGTATTTT
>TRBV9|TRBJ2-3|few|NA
CASSARSAYTDTQYF
TGTGCCAGCAGCGCCCGTAGCGCGTACACAGATACGCAGTATTTT